This TCR beta chain was captured by sequencing in a study of T-cell memory formation after mild COVID-19. Study-wide results and caveats: CD4/CD8 balance characterized clones contracting day 15 to 85, and CD4+ skew characterized later expanders.

The V gene's germline CDR1 is SGHVS and CDR2 FQNEAQ. V lost 5 bases and J 1 base, leaving 14 bases between the germline ends. The CDR3 is 15 residues long. Researchers used 5'RACE with constant-segment primers to make TCR alpha and TCR beta cDNA libraries that carry sample barcodes and UMIs. TCRdb fed the 5' RACE reads into MiXCR, producing one record per CDR3 protein. Of hundreds of thousands of distinct CDR3 sequences listed, 15% to 20% are singletons. This clonotype has more than one count but fewer than ten. Its specificity is unknown. The sequencing sample was made of PBMCs or a T cell subset sorted from them (not recorded which). The chain combines TRBV7-8 with TRBJ1-1; D uncertain. This clonotype was sampled from an adult woman who had mild COVID-19 (a few samples of this study predate the infection). Cell type and time point are not known. As DNA, the CDR3 is TGTGCCAGCAGCCCCCCCGGGATCCAGAACACTGAAGCTTTCTTT. Protein product: CASSPPGIQNTEAFF. Full variable domain (remainder filled in from reference TRBV7-8 and TRBJ1-1): GAGVSQSPRYKVAKRGQDVALRCDPISGHVSLFWYQQALGQGPEFLTYFQNEAQLDKSGLPSDRFFAERPEGSVSTLKIQRTQQEDSAVYLCASSPPGIQNTEAFFGQGTRLTVV.